This TCR beta chain came from a study of blood T cell repertoires in COVID-19. Generated by immunoSEQ multiplex PCR, the TCRdb table keeps only in-frame clones and is missing some. The repertoire has roughly 120,000 clones, around 91% of them found once; the top ten carry 3.5% to 4%. V trimming: 3 bases; J trimming: 4 bases; junction bases outside the gene matches: 4. CDR1 is LGHNT and CDR2 is FRNRAP in the germline V gene. The CDR3 spans 16 residues. The V call is TRBV12-5, the J call TRBJ1-6, with 9 bases identical to TRBD1. The sequence was collected from a woman in her sixties with COVID-19, enrolled during active disease. Sequenced: peripheral blood. The CDR3 sequence is CASGFVGQGYNSPLHF. The DNA for the CDR3 is TGTGCTAGTGGTTTCGTGGGACAGGGTTATAATTCACCCCTCCACTTT.